Here is one T cell receptor (beta chain) with its context. The sample holds a few counts of this clone. The antigen it recognizes is unknown. Base qualities are not recorded, but no much larger clone differs from it by a single base. In the prospective study, participants were about 18 to 100 years old, resided in about two dozen geographic areas of the United States, and were enrolled through a virtual design. To assign participants to cohorts, the prospective study relied on clinical history that participants themselves reported in a screening survey and a study questionnaire. Mobile phlebotomists in the prospective study collected whole blood, serum and a nasopharyngeal or oropharyngeal swab from every participant. Prospective study participants could optionally give additional blood draws and questionnaires over an approximately two-month period. Before DNA extraction, blood samples from the prospective study were shipped at room temperature or frozen.

This sample was taken from a study of blood T cell repertoires in COVID-19 (dated by TCRdb to 2020 to 2022). In terms of the full investigation: The collaborator samples originated in the United States, Italy and Spain and spanned the acute and convalescent phases of COVID-19. The material from the prospective study consisted of cDNA or gDNA derived from T cells, B-cell-depleted T cells, or PBMCs. Deeply sampled blood TCRbeta repertoires from subjects exposed to, actively infected with, or recovered from COVID-19 were included in the dataset. The repertoires were released in a freely available public database intended as a resource for research on the immune response to SARS-CoV-2. The samples were drawn from the first 160 participants of the ongoing ImmuneRACE study and from roughly 1,300 subjects provided by 6 global collaborators. A de-identified subject ID, COVID-19 status, age in years and sex were almost always included in the sample metadata. HLA class I and class II types, where available, came from metadata supplied by the sample provider rather than from assay-based typing.

The germline V gene provides CDR1 SGHRS and CDR2 YFSETQ. At the junction V is shortened by 4 bases and J by 1 base, with 23 bases in between. The cysteine opens and the phenylalanine closes a CDR3 of 18 amino acids. Only CDR3 DNA remains: 54 bases, in frame from the first base. TCRbeta CDR3 regions were amplified from genomic DNA by means of the immunoSEQ Assay, a bias-controlled multiplex PCR. As for the authors' bioinformatics: The number of nucleated cells in each sample was estimated by amplification of reference gene primers within the assay. To quantify the absolute abundance of each unique TCRbeta CDR3 rearrangement, sequence reads were collapsed and filtered. Productive Simpson clonality was computed per sample as the square root of Simpson's diversity index over productive rearrangements. TCRdb retrieved this table from immuneACCESS and kept in-frame rearrangements only. Not all clones are present; in checked studies, unresolved V genes account for under half, and no reason is known for the remainder. V and J calls plus clone size are reproduced from that table; the DNA served to infer D and trimming. This sample holds about 170,000 clones; 83% were observed only once. The ten largest clonotypes hold roughly 4% of the sample.

Overall results and qualifications from the work: Clinical and demographic metadata were provided uncurated, with the amount varying by source and participant.

Sequencing used PBMCs or T cells enriched from blood (not recorded which). The receptor's source is a woman in her fifties or sixties in a cohort exposed to, infected with or recovered from COVID-19 (not recorded which). The sequence links TRBV5-1 to TRBJ1-1; no confident D gene assignment can be made. The DNA reads as follows: TGCGCCAGCAGCAACCCGGGCCGAGGAGGGATGGCGAACACTGAAGCTTTCTTT. This translates into CASSNPGRGGMANTEAFF. Extended through the reference TRBV5-1 and TRBJ1-1 proteins, this CDR3 yields the full variable domain: KAGVTQTPRYLIKTRGQQVTLSCSPISGHRSVSWYQQTPGQGLQFLFEYFSETQRNKGNFPGRFSGRQFSNSRSEMNVSTLELGDSALYLCASSNPGRGGMANTEAFFGQGTRLTVV.